Listed here are 31 T cell receptor beta chains from one sample, sequenced in a study of vaccination effects on CD4 cells after COVID-19. Antigens of these TCRs are unknown. Ahead of sequencing, the ViraFEST assay grew antigen-specific CD4+ T cells using viral peptide pools. Once cultured for 10 days, the cells underwent separation to obtain CD4+ T cells. The cohort was immunized with two doses of either the BNT162b2 or mRNA-1273 vaccine. TCRdb's copy holds only in-frame clones and misses some; the assay was immunoSEQ multiplex PCR. The sample holds about 24,000 clones; approximately 72% are singletons and the top ten take roughly 10%. The specimen comprised CD4+ T cells from PBMCs cultured with HCoV-NL63 spike peptides, sampled after COVID-19 vaccination. These TCRs come from a human donor who received a COVID-19 vaccine.

The genes are TRBV7-8 and TRBJ1-1; D not certain. The germline CDR1 and CDR2 sequences are SGHVS and FQNEAQ. There are 13 residues in the CDR3. V lost 6 bases, J lost 1 base, and 9 bases lay in between. CDR3 sequence: CASSFQPNTEAFF. CDR3 nucleotides: TGTGCCAGCAGTTTTCAGCCGAACACTGAAGCTTTCTTT. The full variable domain, rest sourced from reference TRBV7-8 and TRBJ1-1, is GAGVSQSPRYKVAKRGQDVALRCDPISGHVSLFWYQQALGQGPEFLTYFQNEAQLDKSGLPSDRFFAERPEGSVSTLKIQRTQQEDSAVYLCASSFQPNTEAFFGQGTRLTVV.

This chain links TRBV12-3 or TRBV12-4 with TRBJ1-2; D possibly corresponds to TRBD1 (5 bases). The CDR3 covers 13 residues. Trimming removed 0 bases from V and 4 bases from J, with 6 bases in between. The CDR3 spells CASSLAQVYGYTF. DNA of the CDR3: TGTGCCAGCAGTTTAGCACAGGTCTATGGCTACACCTTC.

The rearrangement uses TRBV5-4 and TRBJ1-6; 8 positions agree with TRBD1. The CDR3 runs to 15 residues. The germline V gene has CDR1 SGHNT and CDR2 YYREEE (reference sequence). With 0 bases clipped from V and 7 bases from J, the junction kept 3 bases outside the gene matches. DNA of the CDR3: TGTGCCAGCAGCTTGGGGACAGGGCAAAATTCACCCCTCCACTTT. This gives the protein CASSLGTGQNSPLHF.

This chain connects TRBV7-9 to TRBJ1-2; tentative D call: TRBD1 (6 bases). V gave up 0 bases and J gave up 3 bases, with 11 bases separating them. CDR1 is SEHNR, CDR2 FQNEAQ, per germline (reference sequence). CDR3 length: 15 residues. Written as DNA, the CDR3 is TGTGCCAGCAGCTTAGCGCTGGCAGGGGACTATGGCTACACCTTC. Translation: CASSLALAGDYGYTF.

V is TRBV29-1 and J is TRBJ1-6, with 10 bases matching TRBD1. Germline trimming cut 7 bases from V and 10 bases from J; bases unmatched to any gene: 7. Germline CDR1 is SQVTM and CDR2 is ANQGSEA. The CDR3 is 13 amino acids. The CDR3: CSAVSGQGSPLHF. The CDR3 DNA is TGCAGCGCGGTATCGGGACAGGGGTCACCCCTCCACTTT.

This clone was seen only once. V and J are TRBV5-1 and TRBJ2-2; 13 positions match TRBD2. From germline, CDR1 is SGHRS and CDR2 YFSETQ. This CDR3 contains 14 residues. The ends lost 7 bases at V and 4 bases at J; junction bases unmatched: 1. In DNA, the CDR3 is TGCGCCAGCGGGACTAGCGGGGTCACCGGGGAGCTGTTTTTT. It specifies CASGTSGVTGELFF. The whole variable domain, remainder taken from reference TRBV5-1 and TRBJ2-2, is KAGVTQTPRYLIKTRGQQVTLSCSPISGHRSVSWYQQTPGQGLQFLFEYFSETQRNKGNFPGRFSGRQFSNSRSEMNVSTLELGDSALYLCASGTSGVTGELFFGEGSRLTVL.

The chain is built from TRBV24-1 and TRBJ1-2; D might be TRBD1 (6 bases). V shed 5 bases and J shed 0 bases, with 12 bases lying between them. The germline V gene has CDR1 KGHDR and CDR2 SFDVKD. The CDR3 spans 15 residues. CDR3 sequence: CATSGRQESNYGYTF. The CDR3 coding sequence is TGTGCCACCAGTGGTCGACAGGAATCTAACTATGGCTACACCTTC.

V usage is TRBV5-1 and J usage is TRBJ2-1, with TRBD2 matching 7 bases. Unmatched junction bases numbered 4, after V lost 3 bases and J lost 1 base. The germline gives CDR1 SGHRS, CDR2 YFSETQ. This CDR3 contains 15 residues. The CDR3 sequence: CASSSSGGSYNEQFF. The CDR3 DNA sequence: TGCGCCAGCAGCTCTTCGGGGGGATCCTACAATGAGCAGTTCTTC.

The chain carries TRBV18 and TRBJ1-6, with 7 bases identical to TRBD1. The CDR3 consists of 14 residues. CDR1 KGHSH and CDR2 LQKENI come from the germline V gene. Trimming cost V 3 bases and J 9 bases; bases outside gene matches: 5. This CDR3 reads CASSPGDSASPLHF. As DNA, the CDR3 is TGTGCCAGCTCACCGGGGGACAGTGCTTCACCCCTCCACTTT.

The chain uses TRBV10-1 and TRBJ1-1, with unresolved D. The V gene lost 0 bases and the J gene lost 5 bases, with 16 bases spanning the gap. This CDR3 has 16 amino acids. The germline V gene encodes CDR1 WNHNN and CDR2 SYGVQD (reference sequence). The CDR3 loop reads CASSESDYFSGTEAFF. In DNA form, the CDR3 reads TGCGCCAGCAGTGAGTCGGATTACTTCAGCGGGACTGAAGCTTTCTTT.

The chain employs TRBV6-5 and TRBJ2-5; 8 bases are shared with TRBD1. Germline values: CDR1 MNHEY, CDR2 SVGAGI. Unmatched junction bases numbered 8, after V lost 2 bases and J lost 6 bases. There are 15 residues in the CDR3. The CDR3 coding sequence is TGTGCCAGCAGTTACGTGGACAGGGCTGGCAAGACCCAGTACTTC. This gives the protein CASSYVDRAGKTQYF.

As concerns this clone: Germline is not matched at one junction end, which may reflect a read error. The V call is TRBV4-1, the J call TRBJ2-7; TRBD1 might be the D (5 bases). The CDR3 is 18 residues long. The germline V gene encodes CDR1 MGHRA and CDR2 YSYEKL. The CDR3 sequence is CASSKGSRSGQGSDEQYF. The CDR3 DNA follows: TGCGCCAGCAGCAAAGGTTCGCGTTCAGGGCAGGGCTCCGACGAGCAGTACTTC.

This sequence joins TRBV27 and TRBJ1-6; D is unclear. The CDR3 runs to 15 residues. The germline CDR1 and CDR2 sequences are MNHEY and SMNVEV (reference sequence). Trimming stripped 0 bases from V and 6 bases from J, with 9 bases between. The CDR3 nucleotides are TGTGCCAGCAGTTTATCAGGGTTCCCTAATTCACCCCTCCACTTT. Translation: CASSLSGFPNSPLHF.

The chain recombines TRBV5-1 with TRBJ2-5, with 9 bases matching TRBD1. V lost 1 base, J lost 3 bases, and 7 bases stayed unmatched. The CDR3 contains 16 residues. Germline assignment: CDR1 SGHRS and CDR2 YFSETQ. The DNA for the CDR3 is TGCGCCAGCAGCTTGATGGGACAGGGTAACGAAGAGACCCAGTACTTC. It codes for CASSLMGQGNEETQYF.

This clone has just one count. The chain carries TRBV4-2 and TRBJ2-2, with 10 nucleotides matching TRBD2. Trimming took 4 bases from V and 1 from J; bases not matched to a gene: 6. Germline CDR1 is LGHNA and CDR2 is YNFKEQ. The CDR3 covers 17 residues. The CDR3 coding sequence is TGTGCCAGCAGCCTGGGTACTAGCGGGGTGAACACCGGGGAGCTGTTTTTT. Translating gives CASSLGTSGVNTGELFF.

The V call is TRBV14, the J call TRBJ2-1; D is possibly TRBD1 (5 bases). V dropped 4 bases and J dropped 3 bases, with 16 bases sitting between them. This CDR3 contains 16 residues. In germline, CDR1 is SGHDN, CDR2 FVKESK. DNA of the CDR3: TGTGCCAGCAGCCCCCCAGGGCTAGGGAACTACAATGAGCAGTTCTTC. Protein: CASSPPGLGNYNEQFF.

The gene calls are TRBV7-9 and TRBJ1-1; D gene uncertain. Trimming stripped 0 bases from V and 2 bases from J, with 7 bases between. The length of the CDR3 is 14 residues. Germline values: CDR1 SEHNR, CDR2 FQNEAQ (reference sequence). CDR3 coding DNA: TGTGCCAGCAGCTTAGCGGGCTTTAACACTGAAGCTTTCTTT. It translates to CASSLAGFNTEAFF.

This clone was observed a few times. This chain joins TRBV7-9 and TRBJ1-3; D unresolved. Between the trimmed V and J ends, which lost 3 bases and 4 bases, there was a span of 16 bases. This CDR3 spans 16 amino acids. The V gene's germline CDR1 is SEHNR and CDR2 FQNEAQ (reference sequence). The CDR3 is CASSLILLLPGNTIYF. As DNA, the CDR3 is TGTGCCAGCAGCTTGATACTCCTTTTGCCGGGAAACACCATATATTTT. The variable domain in full, completed from reference TRBV7-9 and TRBJ1-3, reads DTGVSQNPRHKITKRGQNVTFRCDPISEHNRLYWYRQTLGQGPEFLTYFQNEAQLEKSRLLSDRFSAERPKGSFSTLEIQRTEQGDSAMYLCASSLILLLPGNTIYFGEGSWLTVV.

A few counts support this clone. The chain carries TRBV7-8 and TRBJ2-7; D gene ambiguous. Trimming shortened V by 2 bases and J by 2 bases, and 10 bases separated the two germline ends. This CDR3 has 14 amino acids. Germline V gene data show CDR1 as SGHVS and CDR2 as FQNEAQ. The CDR3 bases are TGTGCCAGCAGCTTAAAAACACCCCCCTACGAGCAGTACTTC. Protein product: CASSLKTPPYEQYF.

DNA of the CDR3: TGTGCCAGCAGCTTAAACACGCATAGCAATCAGCCCCAGCATTTT. Its translation is CASSLNTHSNQPQHF. The chain is built from TRBV5-5 and TRBJ1-5; D call uncertain. The CDR3 covers 15 residues. Trimming took 2 bases from V and 0 from J, leaving 9 bases between them. Per the germline V gene, CDR1 is SGHKS and CDR2 is YYEKEE (reference sequence).

The J gene is TRBJ2-1, the V gene TRBV7-9; no firm D call. Germline loops: CDR1 SEHNR, CDR2 FQNEAQ (reference sequence). This CDR3 contains 15 residues. Trimming left V 1 base short and J 10 bases short, with 17 bases between. The chain's CDR3 is CASSLVPAQVGEQFF. DNA for the CDR3: TGTGCCAGCAGCTTAGTTCCCGCTCAAGTCGGCGAGCAGTTCTTC.

This chain joins TRBV6-5 and TRBJ1-5; 8 bases line up with TRBD1. CDR1 and CDR2 from the germline V gene are MNHEY and SVGAGI. CDR3 length: 14 residues. The trim removed 7 bases at V and 1 base at J, leaving 3 bases unmatched. CDR3 region: CASMGQASNQPQHF. For the CDR3, the DNA is TGTGCCAGCATGGGACAGGCGAGCAATCAGCCCCAGCATTTT.

The V call is TRBV5-4, the J call TRBJ2-1; 7 nucleotides agree with TRBD1. The CDR3 spans 15 residues. The ends lost 4 bases at V and 2 bases at J; junction bases unmatched: 6. CDR1 is SGHNT, CDR2 YYREEE, per germline (reference sequence). The CDR3 DNA is TGTGCCAGCAGCCCTCCCGGGACAGCCTACAATGAGCAGTTCTTC. This sequence encodes CASSPPGTAYNEQFF.

V is TRBV4-1 and J is TRBJ1-2; TRBD1 might be the D (5 bases). Trimming cost V 4 bases and J 4 bases, with 13 bases left between them. CDR3 length: 14 amino acids. Germline values: CDR1 MGHRA, CDR2 YSYEKL. CDR3 coding DNA: TGCGCCAGCAGCCGCGGACAATTAGTCTATGGCTACACCTTC. Translation: CASSRGQLVYGYTF.

The chain combines TRBV19 with TRBJ2-1, with 8 bases aligning to TRBD2. The CDR3 contains 16 residues. CDR1 is LNHDA, CDR2 SQIVND, per germline (reference sequence). V dropped 3 bases and J dropped 3; count of bases not matched to a gene: 7. The CDR3 sequence is CASSMGTRDYYNEQFF. The CDR3 bases are TGTGCCAGTAGTATGGGGACTAGAGACTACTACAATGAGCAGTTCTTC.

The rearrangement uses TRBV6-5 and TRBJ2-7; TRBD1 matches 8 bases. Germline CDR1 MNHEY, CDR2 SVGAGI. The CDR3 sequence is 16 residues long. The V and J ends lost 2 bases and 0 bases, in that order; junction bases with no gene match: 6. CDR3 region: CASSYRPGQGSYEQYF. The CDR3 DNA reads as TGTGCCAGCAGTTACCGTCCCGGACAGGGCTCCTACGAGCAGTACTTC.

The V call is TRBV24-1, the J call TRBJ2-5, with 7 bases matching TRBD2. Germline values: CDR1 KGHDR, CDR2 SFDVKD. Unmatched junction bases numbered 9, after V lost 4 bases and J lost 5 bases. The length of the CDR3 is 15 residues. The CDR3 spells CATSDSDGGLETQYF. As DNA, the CDR3 is TGTGCCACCAGTGACTCCGACGGGGGGTTGGAGACCCAGTACTTC.

This chain connects TRBV3-1 (or the pseudogene TRBV3-2) to TRBJ2-1; D might be TRBD1 (7 bases). The CDR3 is 13 amino acids. The germline gives CDR1 LGHDT, CDR2 YNNKEL (reference sequence). Trimming removed 0 bases at V and 16 bases at J, with 16 bases between. For the CDR3, the DNA is TGTGCCAGCAGCCAAGATCAGGGGGGCACGATATTCTTC. It yields the protein CASSQDQGGTIFF.

The V gene is TRBV29-1, the J gene TRBJ1-3; D not resolved. CDR1 and CDR2 (germline): SQVTM, ANQGSEA. V was trimmed by 2 bases and J by 7 bases, leaving 9 bases between them. The CDR3 has 12 residues. The CDR3 here is CSVELRRNTIYF. The CDR3, as DNA: TGCAGCGTTGAACTGAGGCGCAACACCATATATTTT.

The J gene is TRBJ1-2, the V gene TRBV20-1; unclear D gene. The CDR3 has 11 residues. In germline, CDR1 is DFQATT, CDR2 SNEGSKA (reference sequence). The CDR3 loop reads CRAEDNYGYTF. In DNA form, the CDR3 reads TGCAGGGCAGAGGATAACTATGGCTACACCTTC.

J is TRBJ1-2 and V is TRBV6-5; D is ambiguous. Trimming took 0 bases from V and 8 from J, leaving 13 bases between them. Looked up from germline, CDR1 is MNHEY and CDR2 is SVGAGI. This CDR3 is built from 14 residues. The CDR3 nucleotides are TGTGCCAGCAGTTACTCAGGCCGAATTACCGGCTACACCTTC. As protein: CASSYSGRITGYTF.